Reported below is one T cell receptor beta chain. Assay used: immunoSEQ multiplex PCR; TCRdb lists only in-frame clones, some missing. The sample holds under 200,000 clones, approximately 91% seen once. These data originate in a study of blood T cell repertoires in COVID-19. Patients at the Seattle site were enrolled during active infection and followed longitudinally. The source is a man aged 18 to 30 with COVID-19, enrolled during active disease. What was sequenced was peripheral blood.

The CDR3 is CASSSTGLADDEQFF. The CDR3 DNA follows: TGTGCCAGCAGCTCCACAGGACTAGCGGACGATGAGCAGTTCTTC. J is TRBJ2-1 and V is TRBV7-3; TRBD2 matches 10 bases. The ends lost 4 bases at V and 8 bases at J; junction bases unmatched: 8. Germline assignment: CDR1 SGHTA and CDR2 FQGTGA. This CDR3 contains 15 residues.